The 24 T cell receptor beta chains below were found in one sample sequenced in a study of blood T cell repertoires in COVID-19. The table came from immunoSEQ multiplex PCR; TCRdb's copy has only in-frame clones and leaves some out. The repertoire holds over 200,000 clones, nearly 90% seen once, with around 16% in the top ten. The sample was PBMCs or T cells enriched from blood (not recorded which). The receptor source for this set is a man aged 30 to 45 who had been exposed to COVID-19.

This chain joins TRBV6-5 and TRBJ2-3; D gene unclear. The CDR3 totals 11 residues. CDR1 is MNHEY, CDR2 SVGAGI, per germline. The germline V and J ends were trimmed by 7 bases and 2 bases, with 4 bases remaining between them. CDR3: CASTNTDTQYF. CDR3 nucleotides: TGTGCCAGCACCAACACAGATACGCAGTATTTT.

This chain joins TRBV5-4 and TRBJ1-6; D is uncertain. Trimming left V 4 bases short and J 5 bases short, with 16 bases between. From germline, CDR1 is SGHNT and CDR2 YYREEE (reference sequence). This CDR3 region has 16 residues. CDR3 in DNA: TGTGCCAGCAGCCGTGCCGCTAATCCCGATAATTCACCCCTCCACTTT. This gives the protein CASSRAANPDNSPLHF.

The CDR3 is CSASDEAGELYTQYF. DNA for the CDR3: TGCAGTGCTAGTGATGAAGCGGGGGAGCTTTATACGCAGTATTTT. The chain couples TRBV20-1 to TRBJ2-3; 8 positions agree with TRBD2. Germline V lookup: CDR1 DFQATT, CDR2 SNEGSKA (reference sequence). V trimming: 3 bases; J trimming: 7 bases; junction bases outside the gene matches: 12. This CDR3 is 15 amino acids long.

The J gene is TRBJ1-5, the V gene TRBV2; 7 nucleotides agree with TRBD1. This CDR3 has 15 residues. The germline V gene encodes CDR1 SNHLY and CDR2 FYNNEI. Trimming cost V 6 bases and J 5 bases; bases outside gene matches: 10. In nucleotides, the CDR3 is TGTGCCAGCAGGGCTAGCGACAGGGCTCATCAGCCCCAGCATTTT. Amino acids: CASRASDRAHQPQHF.

CDR3 in amino acids: CASSQNRVSNQPQHF. Written as DNA, the CDR3 is TGCGCCAGCAGCCAAAACAGGGTGAGCAATCAGCCCCAGCATTTT. The chain uses TRBV4-1 and TRBJ1-5, with D perhaps TRBD1 (6 bases). The CDR3 runs 15 residues. Trimming shortened V by 2 bases and J by 1 base, and 9 bases separated the two germline ends. CDR1 is MGHRA and CDR2 is YSYEKL in the germline V gene.

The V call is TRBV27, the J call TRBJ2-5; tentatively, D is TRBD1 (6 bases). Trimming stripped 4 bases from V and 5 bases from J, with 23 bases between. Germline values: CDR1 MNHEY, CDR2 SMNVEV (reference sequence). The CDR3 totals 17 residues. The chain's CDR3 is CASSSLLLQGPGETQYF. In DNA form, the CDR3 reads TGTGCCAGCAGTTCACTCCTTCTACAGGGTCCCGGGGAGACCCAGTACTTC.

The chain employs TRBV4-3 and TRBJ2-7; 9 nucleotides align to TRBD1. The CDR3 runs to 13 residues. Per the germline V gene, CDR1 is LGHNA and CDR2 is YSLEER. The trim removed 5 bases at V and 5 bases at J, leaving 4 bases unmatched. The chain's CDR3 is CASSTRTGDEQYF. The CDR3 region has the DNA TGCGCCAGCAGCACCAGGACAGGGGACGAGCAGTACTTC.

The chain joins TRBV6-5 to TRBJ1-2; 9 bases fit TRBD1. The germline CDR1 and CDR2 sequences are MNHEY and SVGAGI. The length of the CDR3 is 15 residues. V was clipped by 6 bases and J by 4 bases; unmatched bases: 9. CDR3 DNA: TGTGCCAGCAGGAGGACAGGGGCCAGGAGCTATGGCTACACCTTC. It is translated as CASRRTGARSYGYTF.

This chain's CDR3 is CASSISGQVNEQYF. The CDR3 DNA reads TGTGCCAGTAGTATATCCGGACAGGTCAACGAGCAGTACTTC. The chain uses TRBV19 and TRBJ2-7, with TRBD1 matching over 7 bases. The V and J ends lost 2 bases and 5 bases, in that order; junction bases with no gene match: 6. Germline CDR1 LNHDA, CDR2 SQIVND (reference sequence). CDR3 length equals 14 residues.

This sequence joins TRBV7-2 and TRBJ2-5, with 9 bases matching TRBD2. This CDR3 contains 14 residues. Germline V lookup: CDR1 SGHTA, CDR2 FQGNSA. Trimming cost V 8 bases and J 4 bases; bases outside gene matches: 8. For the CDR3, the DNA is TGTGCCAGCCGGAGTGGCGGGGGGGCAGAGACCCAGTACTTC. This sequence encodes CASRSGGGAETQYF.

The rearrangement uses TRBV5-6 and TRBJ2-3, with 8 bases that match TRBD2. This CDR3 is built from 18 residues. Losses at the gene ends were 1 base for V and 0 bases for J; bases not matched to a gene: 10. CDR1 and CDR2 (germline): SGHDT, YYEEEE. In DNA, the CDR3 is TGTGCCAGCAGCTTGTTGGCCAGCGGGGGACCTAGCACAGATACGCAGTATTTT. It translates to CASSLLASGGPSTDTQYF. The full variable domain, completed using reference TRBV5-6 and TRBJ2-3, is DAGVTQSPTHLIKTRGQQVTLRCSPKSGHDTVSWYQQALGQGPQFIFQYYEEEERQRGNFPDRFSGHQFPNYSSELNVNALLLGDSALYLCASSLLASGGPSTDTQYFGPGTRLTVL.

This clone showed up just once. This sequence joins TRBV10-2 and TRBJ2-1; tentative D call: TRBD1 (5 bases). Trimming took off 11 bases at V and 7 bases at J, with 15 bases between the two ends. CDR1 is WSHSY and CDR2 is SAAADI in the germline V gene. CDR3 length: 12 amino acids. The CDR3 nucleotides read TGCGCCTGCCTTTCGGACACTAATGAGCAGTTCTTC. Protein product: CACLSDTNEQFF.

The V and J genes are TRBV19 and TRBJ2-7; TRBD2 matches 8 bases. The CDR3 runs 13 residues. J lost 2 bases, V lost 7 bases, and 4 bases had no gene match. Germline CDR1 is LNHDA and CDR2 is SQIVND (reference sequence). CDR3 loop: CASMGGGTYEQYF. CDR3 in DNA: TGTGCCAGTATGGGCGGGGGGACCTACGAGCAGTACTTC.

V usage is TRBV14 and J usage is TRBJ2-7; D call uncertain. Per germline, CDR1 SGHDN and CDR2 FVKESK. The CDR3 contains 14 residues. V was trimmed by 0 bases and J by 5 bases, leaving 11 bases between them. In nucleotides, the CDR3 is TGTGCCAGCAGCCAAGAGTCGCCGGTGGACGAGCAGTACTTC. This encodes CASSQESPVDEQYF.

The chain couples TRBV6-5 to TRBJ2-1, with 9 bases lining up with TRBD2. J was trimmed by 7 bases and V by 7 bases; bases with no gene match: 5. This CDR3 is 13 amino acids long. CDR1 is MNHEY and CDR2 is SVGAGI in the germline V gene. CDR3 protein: CASKSGGLNEQFF. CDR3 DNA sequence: TGTGCCAGCAAAAGCGGGGGGCTAAATGAGCAGTTCTTC.

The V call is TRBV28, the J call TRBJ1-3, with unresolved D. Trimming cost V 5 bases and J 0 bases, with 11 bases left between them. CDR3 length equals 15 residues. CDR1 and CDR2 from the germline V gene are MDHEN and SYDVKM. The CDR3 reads CASSPTLISGNTIYF. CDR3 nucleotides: TGTGCCAGCAGTCCTACCCTCATCTCTGGAAACACCATATATTTT.

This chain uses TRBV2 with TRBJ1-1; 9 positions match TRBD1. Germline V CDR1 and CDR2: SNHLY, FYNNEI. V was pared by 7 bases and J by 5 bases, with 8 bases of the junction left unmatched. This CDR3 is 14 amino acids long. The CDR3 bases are TGTGCCAGCACAAACAGGGGGCCTTGGACTGAAGCTTTCTTT. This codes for CASTNRGPWTEAFF.

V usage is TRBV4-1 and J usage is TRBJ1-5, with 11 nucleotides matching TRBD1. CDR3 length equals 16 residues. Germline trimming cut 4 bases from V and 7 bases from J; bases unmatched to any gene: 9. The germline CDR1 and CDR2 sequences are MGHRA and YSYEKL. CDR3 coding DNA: TGCGCCAGCAGCCGCTCGGGACAGGGGGTTGAACAGCCCCAGCATTTT. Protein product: CASSRSGQGVEQPQHF.

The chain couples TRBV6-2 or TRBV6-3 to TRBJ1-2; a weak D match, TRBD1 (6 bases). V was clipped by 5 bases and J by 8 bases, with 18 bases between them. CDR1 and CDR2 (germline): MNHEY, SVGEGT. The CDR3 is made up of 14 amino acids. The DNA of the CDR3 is TGTGCCAGCAGTCCACAGGGAACTAGGGGCGGCTACACCTTC. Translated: CASSPQGTRGGYTF.

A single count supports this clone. The CDR3 region has the DNA TGTGCCAGCAGCCTGGGGGACAGCCTCATCGGGGCTGAAGCTTTCTTT. Translation gives CASSLGDSLIGAEAFF. This chain uses TRBV3-1 (or the pseudogene TRBV3-2) with TRBJ1-1, with 7 bases that match TRBD1. The length of the CDR3 is 16 residues. J lost 6 bases, V lost 4 bases, and 14 bases had no gene match. The germline gives CDR1 LGHDT, CDR2 YNNKEL (reference sequence).

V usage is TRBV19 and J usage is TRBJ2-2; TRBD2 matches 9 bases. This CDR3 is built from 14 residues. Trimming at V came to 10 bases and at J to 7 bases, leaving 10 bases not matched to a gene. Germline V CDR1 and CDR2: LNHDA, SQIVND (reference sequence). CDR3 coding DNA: TGTGCCACCCCCCGGGCGGGGGGGGACGGGGAGCTGTTTTTT. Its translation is CATPRAGGDGELFF.

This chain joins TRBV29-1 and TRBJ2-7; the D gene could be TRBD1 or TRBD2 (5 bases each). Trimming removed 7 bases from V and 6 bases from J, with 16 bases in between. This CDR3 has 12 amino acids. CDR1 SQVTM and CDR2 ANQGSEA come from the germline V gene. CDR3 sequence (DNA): TGCAGCGCGGGGCCCGTTAGGGGCGAGCAGTACTTC. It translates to CSAGPVRGEQYF.

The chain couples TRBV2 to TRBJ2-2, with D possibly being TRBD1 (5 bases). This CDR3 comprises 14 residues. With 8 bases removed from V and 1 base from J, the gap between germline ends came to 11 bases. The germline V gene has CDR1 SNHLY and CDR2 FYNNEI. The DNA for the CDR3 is TGTGCCAGCGGGTGGCAGGGGAACACCGGGGAGCTGTTTTTT. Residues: CASGWQGNTGELFF. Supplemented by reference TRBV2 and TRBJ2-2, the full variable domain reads EPEVTQTPSHQVTQMGQEVILRCVPISNHLYFYWYRQILGQKVEFLVSFYNNEISEKSEIFDDQFSVERPDGSNFTLKIRSTKLEDSAMYFCASGWQGNTGELFFGEGSRLTVL.

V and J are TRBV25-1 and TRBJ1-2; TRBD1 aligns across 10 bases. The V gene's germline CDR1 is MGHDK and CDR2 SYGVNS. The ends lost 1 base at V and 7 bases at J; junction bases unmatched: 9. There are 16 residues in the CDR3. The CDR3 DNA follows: TGTGCCAGCAGTGAATCTTCCGGGACAGGGGCTCCTGGCTACACCTTC. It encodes CASSESSGTGAPGYTF.